One sample yielded the 8 T cell receptor beta chains listed below, sequenced in a study of CD8 T cells in ankylosing spondylitis. Study-level findings and limits: Ankylosing spondylitis blood appeared to carry a characteristic TCR beta motif of several highly homologous variants.

TCRdb reprocessed the 5' RACE reads with MiXCR, giving one entry per CDR3 protein. The sample lists fewer than 400,000 distinct CDR3 sequences, 8% occurring once. No antigen has been assigned to these receptors. Sequences were obtained from blood, either unsorted or a sorted T cell fraction (not recorded which). The origin of the receptors is a male donor with ankylosing spondylitis.

This clonotype came up many times. The CDR3 DNA follows: TGTGCCAGCTCACCCGCAGGGAATCAGCCCCAGCATTTT. This sequence encodes CASSPAGNQPQHF. J is TRBJ1-5 and V is TRBV18; D is perhaps TRBD1 (5 bases). The length of the CDR3 is 13 residues. Germline V gene sequence: CDR1 KGHSH, CDR2 LQKENI. Trimming pared 3 bases from V and 4 bases from J, leaving 7 bases between.

This rearrangement joins TRBV29-1 to TRBJ1-1, with a weak D call TRBD1 (5 bases). The CDR3 consists of 13 residues. Germline CDR1 SQVTM, CDR2 ANQGSEA. Trimming took off 0 bases at V and 5 bases at J, with 10 bases between the two ends. The CDR3 DNA reads TGCAGCGTTGAAGATGGGGCGGGAACTGAAGCTTTCTTT. Translation: CSVEDGAGTEAFF.

V is TRBV20-1 and J is TRBJ2-6; D may match TRBD1 or TRBD2 (5 bases each). There are 15 residues in the CDR3. V shed 1 base and J shed 2 bases, with 9 bases lying between them. The germline V gene has CDR1 DFQATT and CDR2 SNEGSKA (reference sequence). CDR3 in DNA: TGCAGTGCTAGAGTCCCGGGGCCTGGGGCCAACGTCCTGACTTTC. Residues: CSARVPGPGANVLTF.

This chain links TRBV27 with TRBJ2-1; 12 positions agree with TRBD2. Germline loops: CDR1 MNHEY, CDR2 SMNVEV (reference sequence). Losses at the gene ends were 7 bases for V and 6 bases for J; bases not matched to a gene: 1. The CDR3 covers 13 residues. The CDR3 bases are TGTGCCAGCACTAGCGGGAGGGCCAATGAGCAGTTCTTC. The encoded protein is CASTSGRANEQFF.

The CDR3 nucleotides read TGTGCCAGCAGCTTCGAAAACACCGGGGAGCTGTTTTTT. Translated, it gives CASSFENTGELFF. V is TRBV7-9 and J is TRBJ2-2; no firm D call. Germline V gives CDR1 SEHNR, CDR2 FQNEAQ (reference sequence). This CDR3 comprises 13 residues. V lost 3 bases to trimming and J lost 2 bases, with 4 bases between them.

The rearrangement uses TRBV20-1 and TRBJ2-3; a possible D gene is TRBD2 (6 bases). The length of the CDR3 is 15 residues. In germline, CDR1 is DFQATT, CDR2 SNEGSKA (reference sequence). Trimming removed 3 bases from V and 0 bases from J, with 13 bases in between. The DNA of the CDR3 is TGCAGTGCTAGGTCCCTAGCGCCTAGCACAGATACGCAGTATTTT. Protein product: CSARSLAPSTDTQYF.

This clonotype was seen only a few times. This chain joins TRBV9 and TRBJ2-7, with 11 bases fitting TRBD2. There are 15 residues in the CDR3. The germline V gene has CDR1 SGDLS and CDR2 YYNGEE. The J segment lost 3 bases and the V segment lost 4 bases, leaving 6 bases of the junction unmatched. The CDR3 reads CASSPQTSGIYEQYF. The CDR3 DNA follows: TGTGCCAGCAGCCCACAGACTAGCGGGATCTACGAGCAGTACTTC.

This clonotype was detected many times. This sequence joins TRBV6-2 or TRBV6-3 and TRBJ2-5; D uncertain. Germline assignment: CDR1 MNHEY and CDR2 SVGEGT. The CDR3 sequence is 14 residues long. V was pared by 5 bases and J by 9 bases, with 19 bases between. As DNA, the CDR3 is TGTGCCAGCAGTCCGACTGGCCCAAGAGTGCCCCAGTACTTC. This codes for CASSPTGPRVPQYF.